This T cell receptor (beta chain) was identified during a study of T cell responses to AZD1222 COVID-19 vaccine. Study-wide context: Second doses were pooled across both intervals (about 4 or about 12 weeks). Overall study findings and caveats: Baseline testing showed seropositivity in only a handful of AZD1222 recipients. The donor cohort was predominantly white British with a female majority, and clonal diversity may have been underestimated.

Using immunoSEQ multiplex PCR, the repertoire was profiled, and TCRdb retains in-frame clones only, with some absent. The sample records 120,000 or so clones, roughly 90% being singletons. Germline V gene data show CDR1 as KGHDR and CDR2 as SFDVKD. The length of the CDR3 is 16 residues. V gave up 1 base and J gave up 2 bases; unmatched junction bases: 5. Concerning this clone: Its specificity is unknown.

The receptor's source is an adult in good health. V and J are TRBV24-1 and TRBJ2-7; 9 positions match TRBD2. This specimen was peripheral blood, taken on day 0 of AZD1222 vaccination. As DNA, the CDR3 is TGTGCCACCAGTGATTTCCGGCAGCGGGAGGCCTACGAGCAGTACTTC. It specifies CATSDFRQREAYEQYF.